This T cell receptor (beta chain) was captured by sequencing in a study of blood T cell repertoires in COVID-19. Whole-study context: T cells, B-cell-depleted T cells, or PBMCs provided the cDNA or gDNA that served as material.

Grouping used clinical history reported by participants in a survey and questionnaire. Donors in Cohort 3 counted as recovered after two negative PCRs, clearance, or symptom resolution. Measured with immunoSEQ multiplex PCR; TCRdb has only the in-frame clones, and not every one. The sample records roughly 160,000 clones, roughly 88% being singletons. V was clipped by 9 bases and J by 2 bases, with 20 bases between them. Per the germline V gene, CDR1 is LNHDA and CDR2 is SQIVND (reference sequence). The CDR3 covers 16 residues. The sequencing input was PBMCs or T cells enriched from blood (not recorded which). This receptor was identified in a woman in her fifties or sixties who had recovered from COVID-19. This chain joins TRBV19 and TRBJ1-5; D is possibly TRBD1 (6 bases). CDR3: CASSQGRGLGNQPQHF. The CDR3 DNA reads TGTGCCAGCAGTCAGGGCAGGGGATTGGGCAATCAGCCCCAGCATTTT. Together with reference TRBV19 and TRBJ1-5, the CDR3 gives the full variable domain: DGGITQSPKYLFRKEGQNVTLSCEQNLNHDAMYWYRQDPGQGLRLIYYSQIVNDFQKGDIAEGYSVSREKKESFPLTVTSAQKNPTAFYLCASSQGRGLGNQPQHFGDGTRLSIL.